The clone carrying this T cell receptor (beta chain) was recorded a few times. Germline CDR1 is SGHDT and CDR2 is YYEEEE. The V end lost 0 bases, the J end lost 0 bases, and 4 bases lay between the germline ends. This CDR3 contains 14 residues. These data come from a study of response to subunit inactivated influenza vaccine. TCRdb independently ran MiXCR on the RT-PCR reads; one entry per CDR3 protein. This table has 750,000 to 850,000 distinct CDR3 sequences, about 18% appearing once. The receptor was derived from a man aged 45-65 years who received an inactivated influenza vaccine. The J gene is TRBJ2-1, the V gene TRBV5-6; D remains ambiguous. The material was PBMCs from blood, obtained approximately 5 days after vaccination. CDR3 residues: CASSLGHSYNEQFF. DNA of the CDR3: TGTGCCAGCAGCTTGGGGCACTCCTACAATGAGCAGTTCTTC.